Following are 10 T cell receptor beta chains from one sample sequenced in a study of spatial heterogeneity in lung cancer. Findings and limits, study-wide: Higher tumor mutation counts went along with higher counts of expanded intratumoral alpha and beta TCRs.

One entry per CDR3 protein results from TCRdb running MiXCR on the 5' RACE reads. The sample shows about 4,900 distinct CDR3 sequences, about 20% of them seen only once. Antigens of these TCRs are unknown. Specified time point: sample taken at primary tumor resection. The source material was lung tumor tissue, sampled at surgery. The receptor set was obtained from a male donor with early-stage non-small cell lung cancer.

The rearrangement links TRBV7-8 to TRBJ1-1; D is perhaps TRBD1 (6 bases). Trimming took 3 bases from V and 1 from J, leaving 6 bases between them. This CDR3 is 13 amino acids long. From germline, CDR1 is SGHVS and CDR2 FQNEAQ. The DNA for the CDR3 is TGTGCCAGCAGCTTGGGACAGAACACTGAAGCTTTCTTT. Protein: CASSLGQNTEAFF.

This clonotype is labeled as medium-sized. The chain is built from TRBV6-5 and TRBJ1-5; D not certain. CDR1 MNHEY and CDR2 SVGAGI come from the germline V gene. The CDR3 covers 12 residues. Trimming took off 9 bases at V and 4 bases at J, with 10 bases between the two ends. CDR3 DNA: TGTGCCAGTACCTCCGGGAATCAGCCCCAGCATTTT. Its translation is CASTSGNQPQHF.

The chain has TRBV9 and TRBJ2-7; D unresolved. With 0 bases removed from V and 0 bases from J, the gap between germline ends came to 7 bases. The CDR3 totals 14 residues. From germline, CDR1 is SGDLS and CDR2 YYNGEE. Here the CDR3 reads CASSVGLDSYEQYF. The CDR3 DNA follows: TGTGCCAGCAGCGTAGGTCTGGACTCCTACGAGCAGTACTTC.

This clonotype was counted at least ten times. The V and J genes are TRBV11-1 and TRBJ1-1; 10 bases align to TRBD1. The trim removed 5 bases at V and 7 bases at J, leaving 4 bases unmatched. CDR3 length: 13 amino acids. The V gene's germline CDR1 is SGHAT and CDR2 FQDESV (reference sequence). Here the CDR3 reads CASSTDRGIEAFF. The CDR3 bases are TGTGCCAGCAGCACGGACAGGGGGATTGAAGCTTTCTTT.

By share of the sample, this clonotype is medium-sized. The chain recombines TRBV20-1 with TRBJ2-7, with TRBD1 matching 10 bases. The V gene's germline CDR1 is DFQATT and CDR2 SNEGSKA (reference sequence). CDR3 length: 13 amino acids. The CDR3 DNA sequence: TGCAGCGTCGGACAGGGGGTATCCTACGAGCAGTACTTC. As protein: CSVGQGVSYEQYF.

The chain is built from TRBV6-2 or TRBV6-3 and TRBJ2-1; D is undetermined. This CDR3 region has 15 residues. Trimming shortened V by 6 bases and J by 9 bases, and 21 bases separated the two germline ends. The germline V gene has CDR1 MNHEY and CDR2 SVGEGT. The DNA of the CDR3 is TGTGCCAGCAGCATGAATAGAATCTTGAGAGGTGAGCAGTTCTTC. It translates to CASSMNRILRGEQFF.

CDR3 sequence (DNA): TGTGCCAGCAGTTCGAGTTTTGAGACCCAGTACTTC. This encodes CASSSSFETQYF. The chain carries TRBV12-3 or TRBV12-4 and TRBJ2-5; D is uncertain. The CDR3 covers 12 residues. V shed 4 bases and J shed 5 bases, with 8 bases lying between them.

This clonotype is categorized as medium-sized. The chain is built from TRBV7-9 and TRBJ2-4; 9 nucleotides match TRBD1. V shed 4 bases, J shed 6 bases, and the junction held 4 bases outside the gene matches. CDR1 and CDR2 from the germline V gene are SEHNR and FQNEAQ (reference sequence). CDR3 length: 14 amino acids. The DNA for the CDR3 is TGTGCCAGCAGCTCCCAGGACAGGGGAAACATTCAGTACTTC. Protein: CASSSQDRGNIQYF.

This clonotype was detected only a few times. The CDR3 bases are TGCGCCAGCAGCTTGGAAGGCACTGGAACTGAAGCTTTCTTT. Residues: CASSLEGTGTEAFF. The chain links TRBV5-1 to TRBJ1-1; D not resolved. The V end lost 0 bases, the J end lost 5 bases, and 11 bases lay between the germline ends. The CDR3 sequence is 14 residues long. CDR1 and CDR2 from the germline V gene are SGHRS and YFSETQ.

The J gene is TRBJ2-7, the V gene TRBV7-8, with 7 bases that match TRBD1. Trimming removed 2 bases from V and 0 bases from J; junction bases left unmatched: 4. The CDR3 contains 15 residues. Germline lookup yields CDR1 SGHVS and CDR2 FQNEAQ. The chain's CDR3 is CASSLHRGPSYEQYF. CDR3 nucleotides: TGTGCCAGCAGCTTACACAGGGGCCCCTCCTACGAGCAGTACTTC.